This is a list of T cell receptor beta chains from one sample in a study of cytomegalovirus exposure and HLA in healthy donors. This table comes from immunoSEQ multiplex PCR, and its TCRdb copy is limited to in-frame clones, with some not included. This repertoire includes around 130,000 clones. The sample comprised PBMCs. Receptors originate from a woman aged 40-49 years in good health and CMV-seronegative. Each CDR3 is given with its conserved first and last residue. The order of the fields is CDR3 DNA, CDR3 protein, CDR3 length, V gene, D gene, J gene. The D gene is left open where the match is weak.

CDR3nt: TGTGCCAGCAGCCCATCTCTGGCTAGTCGCGAGACCCAGTACTTC
CDR3aa: CASSPSLASRETQYF
len: 15
v_gene: TRBV6-5
d_gene: .
j_gene: TRBJ2-5

CDR3nt: TGTGCCAGCAGCTTGGGGGCGTATGAGCAGTTCTTC
CDR3aa: CASSLGAYEQFF
len: 12
v_gene: TRBV5-6
d_gene: .
j_gene: TRBJ2-1

CDR3nt: TGTGCCAGCAGTTCCCAGGGACAGGGAAGAAATCAGCCCCAGCATTTT
CDR3aa: CASSSQGQGRNQPQHF
len: 16
v_gene: TRBV28
d_gene: TRBD1
j_gene: TRBJ1-5

CDR3nt: TGTGCCAGTAGTATAGTTGGGGGCCGGACTGAAGCTTTCTTT
CDR3aa: CASSIVGGRTEAFF
len: 14
v_gene: TRBV19
d_gene: .
j_gene: TRBJ1-1

CDR3nt: TGTGCCAGCAGTCCCATGACGGGGCCAGCGGGTGCTGAAGCTTTCTTT
CDR3aa: CASSPMTGPAGAEAFF
len: 16
v_gene: TRBV28
d_gene: .
j_gene: TRBJ1-1

CDR3nt: TGTGCCAGCAGCTTAGGGACAGGGGGCGAGCAGTACTTC
CDR3aa: CASSLGTGGEQYF
len: 13
v_gene: TRBV7-3
d_gene: TRBD1
j_gene: TRBJ2-7

CDR3nt: TGTGCCAGCAGCTCATCAGGGACAGGAGACACCATATATTTT
CDR3aa: CASSSSGTGDTIYF
len: 14
v_gene: TRBV13
d_gene: TRBD1
j_gene: TRBJ1-3

CDR3nt: TGTGCCAGCGGTCAGCAAGAGACCCAGTACTTC
CDR3aa: CASGQQETQYF
len: 11
v_gene: TRBV7-9
d_gene: .
j_gene: TRBJ2-5

CDR3nt: TGCGCCAGCCGGCAGGGTTCAAACTATGGCTACACCTTC
CDR3aa: CASRQGSNYGYTF
len: 13
v_gene: TRBV5-1
d_gene: .
j_gene: TRBJ1-2

CDR3nt: TGTGCCAGCAGCGGAAGTCCGGGACAGGCGAGCTCCTACAATGAGCAGTTCTTC
CDR3aa: CASSGSPGQASSYNEQFF
len: 18
v_gene: TRBV9
d_gene: TRBD1
j_gene: TRBJ2-1

CDR3nt: TGTGCCAGCAGCTCAATTCGTGGGGGGGCAAACAATGAGCAGTTCTTC
CDR3aa: CASSSIRGGANNEQFF
len: 16
v_gene: TRBV7-9
d_gene: .
j_gene: TRBJ2-1

CDR3nt: TGTGCCAGCAGTGATACAGGGACAGAAGGAAACACCATATATTTT
CDR3aa: CASSDTGTEGNTIYF
len: 15
v_gene: TRBV25-1
d_gene: TRBD1
j_gene: TRBJ1-3

CDR3nt: TGCGCCAGCAGCTTGGGAGCAGGGGGTAATGAAAAACTGTTTTTT
CDR3aa: CASSLGAGGNEKLFF
len: 15
v_gene: TRBV5-1
d_gene: TRBD1
j_gene: TRBJ1-4

CDR3nt: TGTGCCAGCAGCTTAGGTCTGCTCGGGTCAAGCCCTAATCCCGGGGAGCTGTTTTTT
CDR3aa: CASSLGLLGSSPNPGELFF
len: 19
v_gene: TRBV7-2
d_gene: .
j_gene: TRBJ2-2

CDR3nt: TGTGCCAGCAGTTTCGGGGAAGAAAACTATGGCTACACCTTC
CDR3aa: CASSFGEENYGYTF
len: 14
v_gene: TRBV28
d_gene: .
j_gene: TRBJ1-2

CDR3nt: TGCACCAGCAGCCTTAGGGGGCCCCAGTACTTC
CDR3aa: CTSSLRGPQYF
len: 11
v_gene: TRBV1
d_gene: .
j_gene: TRBJ2-5

CDR3nt: TGCGCCAGCAGCCAACGAAGGACAGCCTACTATGGCTACACCTTC
CDR3aa: CASSQRRTAYYGYTF
len: 15
v_gene: TRBV4-3
d_gene: .
j_gene: TRBJ1-2

CDR3nt: TGTGCCAGCAGCTTAGATTCAGCCTACAATGAGCAGTTCTTC
CDR3aa: CASSLDSAYNEQFF
len: 14
v_gene: TRBV7-3
d_gene: .
j_gene: TRBJ2-1

CDR3nt: TGCGCCAGCTGCGCAGGGGGCGCTGAGAGGAACACTGAAGCTTTCTTT
CDR3aa: CASCAGGAERNTEAFF
len: 16
v_gene: TRBV10-1
d_gene: TRBD1
j_gene: TRBJ1-1

CDR3nt: TGTGCCAGCAGCGAGTGGGGACAGAGTTACGAGCAGTACTTC
CDR3aa: CASSEWGQSYEQYF
len: 14
v_gene: TRBV9
d_gene: TRBD1
j_gene: TRBJ2-7

CDR3nt: TGTGCCAGTAGTCGGGCAGGGTCCTCCTACGAGCAGTACTTC
CDR3aa: CASSRAGSSYEQYF
len: 14
v_gene: TRBV19
d_gene: .
j_gene: TRBJ2-7

CDR3nt: TGCGCCAGCAGCCGGAAACAGCCTAATTCACCCCTCCACTTT
CDR3aa: CASSRKQPNSPLHF
len: 14
v_gene: TRBV4-3
d_gene: .
j_gene: TRBJ1-6

CDR3nt: TGTGCCAGCAGTTTATTGATGGGGCACGAGCAGTACTTC
CDR3aa: CASSLLMGHEQYF
len: 13
v_gene: TRBV27
d_gene: .
j_gene: TRBJ2-7

CDR3nt: TGTGCCAGCAATCCGGGGGGGCCTCGTTATGAGCAGTTCTTC
CDR3aa: CASNPGGPRYEQFF
len: 14
v_gene: TRBV9
d_gene: TRBD2
j_gene: TRBJ2-1

CDR3nt: TGTGCCAGCTCACCTAAGACAGGGCCCTACGAGCAGTACTTC
CDR3aa: CASSPKTGPYEQYF
len: 14
v_gene: TRBV18
d_gene: TRBD1
j_gene: TRBJ2-7

CDR3nt: TGTGCCAGCAGCGTCCGGACAGGGCCGGGGGAGACCCAGTACTTC
CDR3aa: CASSVRTGPGETQYF
len: 15
v_gene: TRBV9
d_gene: TRBD1
j_gene: TRBJ2-5

CDR3nt: TGTGCCAGCATCATGGCAGGGGTTTACTATGGCTACACCTTC
CDR3aa: CASIMAGVYYGYTF
len: 14
v_gene: TRBV6-1
d_gene: .
j_gene: TRBJ1-2

CDR3nt: TGTGCCAGCAGCTTAGTAGGGGGTCGCTATGGCTACACCTTC
CDR3aa: CASSLVGGRYGYTF
len: 14
v_gene: TRBV11-2
d_gene: .
j_gene: TRBJ1-2

CDR3nt: TGCGCCAGCAGCTTGGCAGGGACAGGTAGTAGGTTCTCCTACGAGCAGTACTTC
CDR3aa: CASSLAGTGSRFSYEQYF
len: 18
v_gene: TRBV5-1
d_gene: TRBD1
j_gene: TRBJ2-7

CDR3nt: TGCGCCAGCAGCCCCTCCCATGAGCAGTTCTTC
CDR3aa: CASSPSHEQFF
len: 11
v_gene: TRBV5-1
d_gene: .
j_gene: TRBJ2-1

CDR3nt: TGTGCCAGCAGCCAACTCAATGAGCAGTTCTTC
CDR3aa: CASSQLNEQFF
len: 11
v_gene: TRBV4-2
d_gene: .
j_gene: TRBJ2-1

CDR3nt: TGTGCCAGCAGCTTAGGAGCGGGGGGCTACACCGGGGAGCTGTTTTTT
CDR3aa: CASSLGAGGYTGELFF
len: 16
v_gene: TRBV11-2
d_gene: TRBD2
j_gene: TRBJ2-2

CDR3nt: TGTGCCAGCAGTGCGGCAGGGCGGGGAGATACGCAGTATTTT
CDR3aa: CASSAAGRGDTQYF
len: 14
v_gene: TRBV6-1
d_gene: .
j_gene: TRBJ2-3

CDR3nt: TGTGCCAGCAGTAGCATACAGGGGCGAGGTGGCTACACCTTC
CDR3aa: CASSSIQGRGGYTF
len: 14
v_gene: TRBV27
d_gene: TRBD1
j_gene: TRBJ1-2

CDR3nt: TGCAGCGACCGACAGGGGGCGGCAGATACGCAGTATTTT
CDR3aa: CSDRQGAADTQYF
len: 13
v_gene: TRBV29-1
d_gene: TRBD1
j_gene: TRBJ2-3

CDR3nt: TGCGCCAGCAGGGGCTCGTATACGCAGTATTTT
CDR3aa: CASRGSYTQYF
len: 11
v_gene: TRBV5-1
d_gene: .
j_gene: TRBJ2-3

CDR3nt: TGTGCCAGCAGCGCTCAGCGGATAGACACAGATACGCAGTATTTT
CDR3aa: CASSAQRIDTDTQYF
len: 15
v_gene: TRBV7-2
d_gene: .
j_gene: TRBJ2-3

CDR3nt: TGCAGCGTACAGGGGGCCGAAAACATTCAGTACTTC
CDR3aa: CSVQGAENIQYF
len: 12
v_gene: TRBV29-1
d_gene: TRBD1
j_gene: TRBJ2-4

CDR3nt: TGCGCCAGCAGCTTGGCCCTGGACTTCACAGATACGCAGTATTTT
CDR3aa: CASSLALDFTDTQYF
len: 15
v_gene: TRBV5-1
d_gene: .
j_gene: TRBJ2-3

CDR3nt: TGTGCCAGCAGCCCCCAACTGGGCATTAACAATGAGCAGTTCTTC
CDR3aa: CASSPQLGINNEQFF
len: 15
v_gene: TRBV7-2
d_gene: .
j_gene: TRBJ2-1

CDR3nt: TGTGCCAGCAGCCCCATGGCGGGGTACGAGCAGTACTTC
CDR3aa: CASSPMAGYEQYF
len: 13
v_gene: TRBV5-6
d_gene: .
j_gene: TRBJ2-7

CDR3nt: TGTGCCAGCGGGGACAGGGGAAGACGAAACACCATATATTTT
CDR3aa: CASGDRGRRNTIYF
len: 14
v_gene: TRBV6-1
d_gene: TRBD1
j_gene: TRBJ1-3

CDR3nt: TGCGCCAGCAGCTTGGAAGGGGCCCCCATGAACACTGAAGCTTTCTTT
CDR3aa: CASSLEGAPMNTEAFF
len: 16
v_gene: TRBV5-1
d_gene: .
j_gene: TRBJ1-1

CDR3nt: TGTGCCACCCGAAGGGGTGGTGAAAACACTGAAGCTTTCTTT
CDR3aa: CATRRGGENTEAFF
len: 14
v_gene: TRBV6-5
d_gene: .
j_gene: TRBJ1-1

CDR3nt: TGTGCCAGCAGCTTCGTAGAGGCCGGGGAGCTGTTTTTT
CDR3aa: CASSFVEAGELFF
len: 13
v_gene: TRBV7-2
d_gene: .
j_gene: TRBJ2-2

CDR3nt: TGCGCCAGCAGCCAAGAGGGACAACTTAATGAAAAACTGTTTTTT
CDR3aa: CASSQEGQLNEKLFF
len: 15
v_gene: TRBV4-3
d_gene: .
j_gene: TRBJ1-4

CDR3nt: TGTGCCAGCAGTTCGGACAGCCAAGAGACCCAGTACTTC
CDR3aa: CASSSDSQETQYF
len: 13
v_gene: TRBV2
d_gene: .
j_gene: TRBJ2-5

CDR3nt: TGTGCCAGCAGTTTAAGGAGGTGGGAAAAACTGTTTTTT
CDR3aa: CASSLRRWEKLFF
len: 13
v_gene: TRBV28
d_gene: .
j_gene: TRBJ1-4

CDR3nt: TGTGCCACCAGCAGCGACTACGGGGGATCTAGGAAAAAACTGTTTTTT
CDR3aa: CATSSDYGGSRKKLFF
len: 16
v_gene: TRBV15
d_gene: .
j_gene: TRBJ1-4

CDR3nt: TGTGCCAGCAGCTTAAGCAGGCAAGAGACCCAGTACTTC
CDR3aa: CASSLSRQETQYF
len: 13
v_gene: TRBV7-2
d_gene: .
j_gene: TRBJ2-5